This T cell receptor beta chain stems from a study of blood T cell repertoires in COVID-19. Study context: Spain, Italy and the United States supplied samples that represented acute and convalescent COVID-19. The analysed material was cDNA or gDNA that came from T cells, B-cell-depleted T cells, or PBMCs.

In the original analysis: How many nucleated cells were present was estimated from reference gene primer amplification. Sequencing was performed with immunoSEQ multiplex PCR; in TCRdb, only in-frame clones are kept and a portion is missing. V and J calls and clone size are as listed in that table; D and trimming were resolved from the DNA. The data show about 140,000 clones, with roughly 89% seen just once and 8.6% held by the top ten. Germline values: CDR1 LGHNA, CDR2 YSLEER. The CDR3 loop spans 20 amino acids. The V end lost 0 bases, the J end lost 1 base, and 22 bases lay between the germline ends.

This clonotype was sampled from a woman aged 45-60 years with active or convalescent COVID-19. The sequencing input was peripheral blood. The chain recombines TRBV4-3 with TRBJ1-5; D is possibly TRBD1 (6 bases). CDR3 protein: CASSQDRVSRGGLSNQPQHF. DNA for the CDR3: TGCGCCAGCAGCCAAGATCGCGTTTCCAGAGGGGGATTAAGCAATCAGCCCCAGCATTTT.